These T cell receptor beta chains were read from a single sample in a study of graft-versus-host responses after intestinal transplantation. No antigen has been identified for these receptors. Produced via immunoSEQ multiplex PCR; TCRdb's table is partial and in-frame only. The sample has approximately 120,000 clones; 85% to 95% are singletons. The source material was unstimulated CD4+ T cells sorted from spleen or lymph node cells, sampled before intestinal transplant. These TCRs come from a human donor who received an intestinal transplant. CDR3s include the opening cysteine and the closing phenylalanine or tryptophan. A D gene is named only where the DNA matches it firmly. Only some rows state a clone size, as once, few, many or a class for expanded clones.

>TRBJ2-1|-|TRBV7-7|-
TGTGCCAGCAGTCTCAACTCTAGGCACAATGAGCAGTTCTTC
CASSLNSRHNEQFF
>TRBJ2-2|-|TRBV7-8|-
TGTGCCAGCAGCTTAGGTCGGGGGCGGGGAAACGGGGAGCTGTTTTTT
CASSLGRGRGNGELFF
>TRBJ1-4|TRBD1|TRBV15|-
TGTGCCACCAGCAGGGGGGACAGGGCGGAAAAACTGTTTTTT
CATSRGDRAEKLFF
>TRBJ1-5|-|TRBV6-1|once
TGTGCCAGCAGTGAAACGGGGGGGAATCCCCAGCATTTT
CASSETGGNPQHF
>TRBJ2-5|-|TRBV10-2|-
TGCGCCAGCAGTGAGGGGTCAGCAGGGGAGACCCAGTACTTC
CASSEGSAGETQYF
>TRBJ1-4|-|TRBV6-1|-
TGTGCCAGCAGTGAGGGCAGGGGCGGTGAAAAACTGTTTTTT
CASSEGRGGEKLFF
>TRBJ1-5|-|TRBV27|-
TGTGCCAGCAGTACAAGGAGCAATCAGCCCCAGCATTTT
CASSTRSNQPQHF
>TRBJ2-2|-|TRBV19|-
TGTGCCAGTAGTATAGTATTAGTCATGCAGGGGAATCGGCCCGGGGAGCTGTTTTTT
CASSIVLVMQGNRPGELFF
>TRBJ2-3|-|TRBV18|once
TGTGCCAGCTCACCAACGGGACCAAGCACAGATACGCAGTATTTT
CASSPTGPSTDTQYF
>TRBJ2-5|-|TRBV19|-
TGTGCCAGTAGTGTATATGGAACCCAGTACTTC
CASSVYGTQYF
>TRBJ1-5|-|TRBV18|-
TGTGCCAGCTCACCGGCATCCTTGGGTAGTCAGCCCCAGCATTTT
CASSPASLGSQPQHF
>TRBJ2-7|-|TRBV5-1|-
TGCGCCAGCAGCTTGGAAGCGACCTACGAGCAGTACTTC
CASSLEATYEQYF
>TRBJ1-2|-|TRBV5-4|once
TGTGCCAGCAGCCTAGGGACAAGGGCCGTTAACTATGGCTACACCTTC
CASSLGTRAVNYGYTF
>TRBJ1-5|-|TRBV28|-
TGTGCCAGCACCCTGAGGGGGTATAGCAATCAGCCCCAGCATTTT
CASTLRGYSNQPQHF
>TRBJ1-2|-|TRBV9|-
TGTGCCAGCAGTAAAGGCGGGGGAACGTATGGCTACACCTTC
CASSKGGGTYGYTF
>TRBJ1-4|-|TRBV6-5|-
TGTGCCAGCAGTGATGGGTGGGCTGAAAAACTGTTTTTT
CASSDGWAEKLFF
>TRBJ1-5|-|TRBV6-6|-
TGTGCCAGCAGAAATTTTAGGGAGGGCAATCAGCCCCAGCATTTT
CASRNFREGNQPQHF
>TRBJ1-3|-|TRBV30|-
TGTGCCTGGGGCTCGGTGAATGTTGGAAACACCATATATTTT
CAWGSVNVGNTIYF
>TRBJ2-3|-|TRBV10-2|-
TGCGCCAGTAAACAGGGTCATAGCACAGATACGCAGTATTTT
CASKQGHSTDTQYF
>TRBJ2-3|TRBD1|TRBV6-5|-
TGTGCCAGCAGTCGGACAGGGATCCAGTATTTT
CASSRTGIQYF